These T cell receptor beta chains were read from a single sample in a study of blood T cell repertoires in COVID-19. This table comes from immunoSEQ multiplex PCR, and its TCRdb copy is limited to in-frame clones, with some not included. The table lists about 97,000 clones, about 90% of them singletons. Sequenced material: peripheral blood. The receptors derive from a human donor in a cohort sampled during active COVID-19. The CDR3 runs from the conserved cysteine through the conserved F or W. Each record gives: D gene, V gene, J gene, clone size, CDR3 protein, CDR3 DNA. D genes are given only for firm matches. Where a row states a size, it is once, few, many or the class of an expanded clone; other rows omit it.

TRBD1,TRBV10-1,TRBJ1-1,NA,CASRPGQHTEAFF,TGCGCCAGCAGGCCGGGACAGCACACTGAAGCTTTCTTT
NA,TRBV28,TRBJ1-6,NA,CASSLMGGTGPNSPLHF,TGTGCCAGCAGTTTAATGGGAGGAACGGGACCCAATTCACCCCTCCACTTT
NA,TRBV24-1,TRBJ2-1,NA,CATSDLPKRNNEQFF,TGTGCCACCAGTGATTTGCCGAAGAGAAACAATGAGCAGTTCTTC
TRBD2,TRBV10-3,TRBJ2-7,NA,CAISESISGRIGEQYF,TGTGCCATCAGTGAGTCGATTAGCGGGAGAATTGGGGAGCAGTACTTC
TRBD1,TRBV6-6,TRBJ2-7,NA,CASSYGQGISYEQYF,TGTGCCAGCAGTTACGGACAGGGTATCTCCTACGAGCAGTACTTC
NA,TRBV12-5,TRBJ1-5,NA,CASGPPGGSNQPQHF,TGTGCTAGTGGCCCACCGGGGGGGAGCAATCAGCCCCAGCATTTT
TRBD2,TRBV10-3,TRBJ2-1,NA,CAISELGLAASSYNEQFF,TGTGCCATCAGTGAGCTTGGACTAGCGGCCAGCTCCTACAATGAGCAGTTCTTC
NA,TRBV4-1,TRBJ2-3,NA,CASSRQVSTDTQYF,TGCGCCAGCAGCCGTCAGGTTAGCACAGATACGCAGTATTTT
TRBD2,TRBV19,TRBJ2-1,few,CASSIYASGTYNEQFF,TGTGCCAGTAGTATATATGCTAGCGGTACCTACAATGAGCAGTTCTTC
NA,TRBV20-1,TRBJ2-7,few,CSARSGFEGYF,TGCAGTGCTAGGTCCGGGTTCGAGGGGTACTTC
TRBD1,TRBV15,TRBJ2-2,NA,CATSRTGGSYTGELFF,TGTGCCACCAGCAGGACAGGGGGATCCTACACCGGGGAGCTGTTTTTT
NA,TRBV7-3,TRBJ2-7,NA,CASSLNSGIGEQYF,TGTGCCAGCAGCTTAAACTCCGGGATAGGCGAGCAGTACTTC
NA,TRBV5-4,TRBJ1-2,NA,CASSLEPGSNYGYTF,TGTGCCAGCAGCTTGGAACCAGGCTCTAACTATGGCTACACCTTC
TRBD2,TRBV7-6,TRBJ2-1,NA,CASSPDAASGYNEQFF,TGTGCCAGCAGCCCAGACGCGGCTAGCGGATACAATGAGCAGTTCTTC
NA,TRBV27,TRBJ2-7,NA,CASRQLGGSSYEQYF,TGTGCCAGCCGGCAACTCGGCGGTAGCTCCTACGAGCAGTACTTC
TRBD1,TRBV7-6,TRBJ1-5,once,CASSTTDRGRNQPQHF,TGTGCCAGCAGCACCACGGACAGGGGTCGGAATCAGCCCCAGCATTTT
TRBD2,TRBV19,TRBJ2-2,NA,CASSLPSGRITGELFF,TGTGCCAGTAGTCTACCTAGCGGGAGAATCACCGGGGAGCTGTTTTTT